The 22 T cell receptor beta chains below come from one sample, sequenced in a study of CD8+ T cells in alopecia areata. cDNA prepared by RNA extraction and subsequent reverse transcription served as the template for sequencing. Clones were read by immunoSEQ multiplex PCR, and TCRdb kept only the in-frame ones, dropping some. The sample yields roughly 150,000 clones, about 60% seen once. Sequencing used CD4+ T cells sorted from blood, obtained at week 0. The receptors were gathered from a human donor with alopecia areata.

V is TRBV15 and J is TRBJ2-1; TRBD1 agrees at 7 bases. The CDR3 is 13 residues long. The junction had 7 bases not matched to a gene; V was cut back by 6 bases and J by 8 bases. Germline CDR1 reads LNHNV; CDR2 reads YYDKDF (reference sequence). This CDR3 is CATRQGQGDEQFF. Here the CDR3 DNA reads TGTGCCACCAGACAGGGCCAGGGGGATGAGCAGTTCTTC.

In this sample, this clone turned up a few times. V is TRBV11-2 and J is TRBJ2-3, with 10 bases that match TRBD2. The CDR3 sequence is 14 residues long. The J segment lost 4 bases and the V segment lost 3 bases, leaving 1 base of the junction unmatched. Germline V lookup: CDR1 SGHAT, CDR2 FQNNGV. The CDR3 loop is CASSLGLASDTQYF. CDR3 nucleotides: TGTGCCAGCAGCTTGGGACTAGCGTCAGATACGCAGTATTTT.

This chain connects TRBV4-2 to TRBJ2-5, with D tentatively TRBD2 (6 bases). Trimming took 0 bases from V and 3 from J, leaving 17 bases between them. The CDR3 loop spans 17 amino acids. Germline values: CDR1 LGHNA, CDR2 YNFKEQ. Written as DNA, the CDR3 is TGTGCCAGCAGCCAAGATGAGGCCCGGCGGGGAAAAGAGACCCAGTACTTC. Protein: CASSQDEARRGKETQYF.

CDR3 nucleotides: TGTGCCTGGAGTGGCACCAACACCATATATTTT. Translation gives CAWSGTNTIYF. V gene TRBV30 combines with J gene TRBJ1-3; D not resolved. The CDR3 runs 11 residues. Between the trimmed V and J ends, which lost 1 base and 7 bases, there was a span of 5 bases. CDR1 and CDR2 (germline): GTSNPN, SVGIG (reference sequence). Supplemented by reference TRBV30 and TRBJ1-3, the full variable domain reads SQTIHQWPATLVQPVGSPLSLECTVEGTSNPNLYWYRQAAGRGLQLLFYSVGIGQISSEVPQNLSASRPQDRQFILSSKKLLLSDSGFYLCAWSGTNTIYFGEGSWLTVV.

The CDR3, as DNA: TGCGCCAGCAGTAGGCGGGAGTCCGACGAGCAGTACTTC. The encoded protein is CASSRRESDEQYF. The V and J genes are TRBV5-1 and TRBJ2-7; TRBD2 matches at 7 bases. The CDR3 contains 13 residues. Unmatched junction bases numbered 7, after V lost 5 bases and J lost 5 bases. Germline V gives CDR1 SGHRS, CDR2 YFSETQ.

This clone showed up just a few times. This sample includes further DNA sequences coding for the same CDR3. V usage is TRBV29-1 and J usage is TRBJ1-2; D gene uncertain. With 1 base removed from V and 0 bases from J, the gap between germline ends came to 3 bases. The CDR3 is 12 residues long. CDR1 and CDR2 (germline): SQVTM, ANQGSEA. CDR3 nucleotides: TGCAGCGTTGAAGGAACTAACTATGGCTACACCTTC. Translating gives CSVEGTNYGYTF.

The chain uses TRBV30 and TRBJ1-5, with D tentatively TRBD1 (6 bases). Between the trimmed V and J ends, which lost 4 bases and 2 bases, there was a span of 15 bases. This CDR3 has 15 residues. In germline, CDR1 is GTSNPN, CDR2 SVGIG (reference sequence). The CDR3 is CAWTGQGRGNQPQHF. Written as DNA, the CDR3 is TGTGCCTGGACCGGCCAGGGGCGAGGCAATCAGCCCCAGCATTTT. The entire variable domain, with the rest obtained from reference TRBV30 and TRBJ1-5, is as follows: SQTIHQWPATLVQPVGSPLSLECTVEGTSNPNLYWYRQAAGRGLQLLFYSVGIGQISSEVPQNLSASRPQDRQFILSSKKLLLSDSGFYLCAWTGQGRGNQPQHFGDGTRLSIL.

The V call is TRBV11-1, the J call TRBJ2-7; TRBD2 aligns across 13 bases. The germline gives CDR1 SGHAT, CDR2 FQDESV (reference sequence). The V gene end was trimmed by 3 bases and the J gene end by 2 bases; junction bases not matched to a gene: 1. The CDR3 is 15 residues long. CDR3 DNA: TGTGCCAGCAGCTTGACTAGCGGGGGGCCCTACGAGCAGTACTTC. Its protein is CASSLTSGGPYEQYF.

A single count supports this clone. The chain employs TRBV11-2 and TRBJ1-4; no firm D call. Looked up from germline, CDR1 is SGHAT and CDR2 is FQNNGV. V was clipped by 0 bases and J by 11 bases, with 7 bases between them. This CDR3 region has 12 residues. The CDR3 is CASSLDQGKLFF. As DNA, the CDR3 is TGTGCCAGCAGCTTAGATCAAGGGAAACTGTTTTTT.

V and J are TRBV2 and TRBJ2-3; D is possibly TRBD1 or TRBD2 (6 bases each). Trimming cost V 6 bases and J 6 bases, with 19 bases left between them. This CDR3 has 15 amino acids. CDR1 SNHLY and CDR2 FYNNEI come from the germline V gene. CDR3: CASSLRGALTDTQYF. The CDR3, as DNA: TGTGCCAGCAGCTTAAGGGGGGCCTTAACCGATACGCAGTATTTT.

The chain couples TRBV2 to TRBJ1-6; D is uncertain. Germline V gene lookup returns CDR1 SNHLY and CDR2 FYNNEI. The ends were cut back, 0 bases at V and 7 bases at J, with 19 bases in the middle. The CDR3 runs to 18 residues. CDR3 loop: CASSEASGSWTLNSPLHF. The DNA for the CDR3 is TGTGCCAGCAGTGAAGCATCGGGATCCTGGACGTTAAATTCACCCCTCCACTTT. The full variable domain, in which reference TRBV2 and TRBJ1-6 provide the parts outside the CDR3, is EPEVTQTPSHQVTQMGQEVILRCVPISNHLYFYWYRQILGQKVEFLVSFYNNEISEKSEIFDDQFSVERPDGSNFTLKIRSTKLEDSAMYFCASSEASGSWTLNSPLHFGNGTRLTVT.

The chain is built from TRBV29-1 and TRBJ1-1; the D gene is possibly TRBD1 (5 bases). CDR3 length: 15 residues. CDR1 SQVTM and CDR2 ANQGSEA come from the germline V gene. Between the trimmed V and J ends, which lost 6 bases and 5 bases, there was a span of 22 bases. The CDR3 nucleotides read TGCAGCGTCGCGGACTTACCGGGAGGGGTAACTGAAGCTTTCTTT. It encodes CSVADLPGGVTEAFF.

V gene TRBV7-9 combines with J gene TRBJ1-4, with TRBD1 matching over 9 bases. Germline CDR1 is SEHNR and CDR2 is FQNEAQ (reference sequence). The V and J ends lost 5 bases and 5 bases, in that order; junction bases with no gene match: 3. This CDR3 contains 14 residues. As DNA, the CDR3 is TGTGCCAGCAGCCTCGGACAGGGGAATGAAAAACTGTTTTTT. This sequence encodes CASSLGQGNEKLFF.

The chain carries TRBV30 and TRBJ1-2; tentatively, D is TRBD1 (6 bases). Deletions cut 2 bases from V and 4 bases from J, with 11 bases between. From germline, CDR1 is GTSNPN and CDR2 SVGIG (reference sequence). The CDR3 spans 13 residues. In DNA, the CDR3 is TGTGCCTGGAGTTCGGGACACAGCTATGGCTACACCTTC. Its protein product is CAWSSGHSYGYTF.

The V and J genes are TRBV30 and TRBJ2-2; D is unclear. The CDR3 loop spans 13 amino acids. CDR1 is GTSNPN, CDR2 SVGIG, per germline (reference sequence). V was trimmed by 3 bases and J by 0 bases, leaving 5 bases between them. CDR3 nucleotide sequence: TGTGCCTGGAGGGTAGCGAACACCGGGGAGCTGTTTTTT. As protein: CAWRVANTGELFF. Full variable domain (remainder filled in from reference TRBV30 and TRBJ2-2): SQTIHQWPATLVQPVGSPLSLECTVEGTSNPNLYWYRQAAGRGLQLLFYSVGIGQISSEVPQNLSASRPQDRQFILSSKKLLLSDSGFYLCAWRVANTGELFFGEGSRLTVL.

In this sample, this clone turned up many times. This chain joins TRBV7-2 and TRBJ2-4, with TRBD2 matching over 12 bases. The CDR3 is 16 residues long. With 2 bases clipped from V and 5 bases from J, the junction kept 4 bases outside the gene matches. The germline V gene has CDR1 SGHTA and CDR2 FQGNSA. The CDR3 region is CASSLHGLAGQNIQYF. CDR3 coding DNA: TGTGCCAGCAGCTTACACGGACTAGCGGGGCAAAACATTCAGTACTTC.

This chain connects TRBV5-4 to TRBJ1-2; D remains unclear. The germline V and J ends were trimmed by 4 bases and 8 bases, with 15 bases remaining between them. The CDR3 contains 13 residues. Germline CDR1 SGHNT, CDR2 YYREEE (reference sequence). This CDR3 is CASSLFGGFGYTF. The DNA for the CDR3 is TGTGCCAGCAGCCTTTTTGGCGGGTTCGGCTACACCTTC.

This clone has more than one count but fewer than ten. J is TRBJ1-2 and V is TRBV27, with a possible D match to TRBD1 (6 bases). This CDR3 is built from 14 residues. Germline V gene data show CDR1 as MNHEY and CDR2 as SMNVEV (reference sequence). Trimming took 2 bases from V and 6 from J, leaving 13 bases between them. The CDR3 loop is CASSLRGAGDGYTF. CDR3 DNA sequence: TGTGCCAGCAGTTTAAGGGGGGCAGGGGATGGCTACACCTTC.

The rearrangement links TRBV27 to TRBJ2-2; D ambiguous. Looked up from germline, CDR1 is MNHEY and CDR2 is SMNVEV (reference sequence). Trimming left V 3 bases short and J 8 bases short, with 10 bases between. The CDR3 sequence is 13 residues long. CDR3 amino acids: CASSFRILGELFF. Here the CDR3 DNA reads TGTGCCAGCAGTTTCCGAATTCTAGGGGAGCTGTTTTTT.

Concerning this clone: It may be a read error: a sequence one base away is much more abundant. The chain recombines TRBV6-5 with TRBJ1-2, with 7 bases lining up with TRBD1. J gave up 2 bases and V 7 bases, and 4 bases lay outside the gene matches. The V gene's germline CDR1 is MNHEY and CDR2 SVGAGI. This CDR3 has 13 residues. CDR3 residues: CASTSGQNYGYTF. Here the CDR3 DNA reads TGTGCCAGCACCTCGGGACAGAACTATGGCTACACCTTC.

This clone was counted a few times. The CDR3 coding sequence is TGTGCCAGTAGTCATGGGACAGGGCAAGCCAACGTCCTGACTTTC. Translating gives CASSHGTGQANVLTF. V and J are TRBV19 and TRBJ2-6; TRBD1 matches 9 bases. Germline CDR1 reads LNHDA; CDR2 reads SQIVND (reference sequence). Trimming took 5 bases from V and 7 from J; bases not matched to a gene: 6. The CDR3 length is 15 residues.

This clone occurred once. The rearrangement uses TRBV23-1 and TRBJ2-7; D is ambiguous. TRBV23-1 is sorted into the ORF group, with uncertain function. Deletions cut 4 bases from V and 1 base from J, with 8 bases between. CDR3 length: 13 residues. CDR3 loop: CASSPPRSYEQYF. The CDR3 coding sequence is TGCGCCAGCAGTCCACCCAGGTCCTACGAGCAGTACTTC.